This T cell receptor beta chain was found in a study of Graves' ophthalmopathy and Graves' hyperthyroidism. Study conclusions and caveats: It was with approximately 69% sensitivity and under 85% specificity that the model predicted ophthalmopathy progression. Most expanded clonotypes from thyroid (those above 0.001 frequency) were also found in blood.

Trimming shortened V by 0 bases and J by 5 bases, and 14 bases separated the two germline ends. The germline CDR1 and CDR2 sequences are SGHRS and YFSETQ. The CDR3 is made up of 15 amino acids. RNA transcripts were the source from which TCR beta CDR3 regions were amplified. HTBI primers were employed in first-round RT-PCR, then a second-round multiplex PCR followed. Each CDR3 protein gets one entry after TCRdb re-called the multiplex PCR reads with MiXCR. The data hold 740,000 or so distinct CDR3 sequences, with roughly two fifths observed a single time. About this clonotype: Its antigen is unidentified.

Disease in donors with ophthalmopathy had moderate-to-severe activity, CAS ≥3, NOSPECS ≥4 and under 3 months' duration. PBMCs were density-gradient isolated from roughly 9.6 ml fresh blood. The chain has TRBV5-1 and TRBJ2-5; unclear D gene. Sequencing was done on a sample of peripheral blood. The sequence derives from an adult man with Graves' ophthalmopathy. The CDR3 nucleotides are TGCGCCAGCAGCTTGGGGGTACAACTCCAGGAGACCCAGTACTTC. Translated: CASSLGVQLQETQYF.